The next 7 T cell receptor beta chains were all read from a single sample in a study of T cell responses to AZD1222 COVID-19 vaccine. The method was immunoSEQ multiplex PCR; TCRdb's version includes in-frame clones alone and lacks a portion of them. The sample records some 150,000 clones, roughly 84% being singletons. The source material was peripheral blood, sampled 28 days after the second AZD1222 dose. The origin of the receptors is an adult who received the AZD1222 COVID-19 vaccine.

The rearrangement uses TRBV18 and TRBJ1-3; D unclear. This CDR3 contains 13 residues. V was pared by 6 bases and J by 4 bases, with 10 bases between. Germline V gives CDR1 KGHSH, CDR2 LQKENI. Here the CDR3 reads CASSGEYGNTIYF. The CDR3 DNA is TGTGCCAGCTCGGGCGAATACGGAAACACCATATATTTT.

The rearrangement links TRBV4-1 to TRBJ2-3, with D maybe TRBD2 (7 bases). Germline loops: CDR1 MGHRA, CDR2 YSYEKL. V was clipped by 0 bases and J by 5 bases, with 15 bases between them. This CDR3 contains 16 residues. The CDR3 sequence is CASSQDGRGAGDTQYF. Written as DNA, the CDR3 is TGCGCCAGCAGCCAAGATGGCCGGGGGGCGGGAGATACGCAGTATTTT.

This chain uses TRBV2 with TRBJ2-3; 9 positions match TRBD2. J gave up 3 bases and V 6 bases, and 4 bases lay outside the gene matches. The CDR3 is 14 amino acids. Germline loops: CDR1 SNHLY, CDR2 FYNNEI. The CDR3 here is CASRPGLATDTQYF. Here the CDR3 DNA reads TGTGCCAGCAGGCCGGGACTAGCTACAGATACGCAGTATTTT.

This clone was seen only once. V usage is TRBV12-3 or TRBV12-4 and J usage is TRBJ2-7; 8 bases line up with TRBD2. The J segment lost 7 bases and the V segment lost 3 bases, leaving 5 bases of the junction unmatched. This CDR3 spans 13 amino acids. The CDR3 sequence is CASSLAGTREQYF. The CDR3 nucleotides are TGTGCCAGCAGTTTGGCAGGGACTAGGGAGCAGTACTTC.

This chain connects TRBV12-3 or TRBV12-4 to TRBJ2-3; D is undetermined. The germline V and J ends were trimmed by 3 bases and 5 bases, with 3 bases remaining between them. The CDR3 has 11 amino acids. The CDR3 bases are TGTGCCAGCAGTTTTAAAGATACGCAGTATTTT. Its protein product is CASSFKDTQYF.

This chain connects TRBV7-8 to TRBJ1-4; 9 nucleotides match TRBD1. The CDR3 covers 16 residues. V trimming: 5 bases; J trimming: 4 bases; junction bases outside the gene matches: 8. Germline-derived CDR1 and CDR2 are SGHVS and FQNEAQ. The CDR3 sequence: CASSPNTGGVNEKLFF. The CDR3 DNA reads TGTGCCAGCAGCCCTAATACAGGGGGCGTTAATGAAAAACTGTTTTTT.

The CDR3 coding sequence is TGTGCCAGCACTCCCCAGGCGACCAATTCACCCCTCCACTTT. Amino acids: CASTPQATNSPLHF. V is TRBV6-6 and J is TRBJ1-6, with D unresolved. The germline gives CDR1 MNHNY, CDR2 SVGAGI (reference sequence). Deletions cut 7 bases from V and 7 bases from J, with 14 bases between. The CDR3 is 14 residues long.